These 23 T cell receptor beta chains share one sample of origin, sequenced in a study of blood T cell repertoires in COVID-19. Libraries were prepared by immunoSEQ multiplex PCR; TCRdb keeps only in-frame clonotypes and omits some of them. In the table there are tens of thousands of clones, about nine tenths of which are singletons. Sequenced sample: peripheral blood. The source is a human donor in a cohort sampled during active COVID-19.

V gene TRBV27 combines with J gene TRBJ2-3; 7 bases map to TRBD2. Germline CDR1 is MNHEY and CDR2 is SMNVEV (reference sequence). This CDR3 has 15 amino acids. The junction had 9 bases not matched to a gene; V was cut back by 8 bases and J by 1 base. Written as DNA, the CDR3 is TGTGCCAGCCGGGCGCGGGAGTCGGGCACAGATACGCAGTATTTT. Protein sequence: CASRARESGTDTQYF.

The J gene is TRBJ1-6, the V gene TRBV6-5, with unresolved D. The CDR3 spans 13 residues. CDR1 MNHEY and CDR2 SVGAGI come from the germline V gene. Trimming took 4 bases from V and 6 from J, leaving 7 bases between them. CDR3 loop: CASSSQANSPLHF. CDR3 nucleotide sequence: TGTGCCAGCAGTTCGCAAGCTAATTCACCCCTCCACTTT.

The chain recombines TRBV2 with TRBJ1-5; tentatively, D is TRBD1 (6 bases). Trimming stripped 4 bases from V and 3 bases from J, with 13 bases between. CDR1 SNHLY and CDR2 FYNNEI come from the germline V gene. This CDR3 region has 15 residues. The CDR3 DNA reads TGTGCCAGCAGTGCCCTTGGACAGAACAATCAGCCCCAGCATTTT. Its protein product is CASSALGQNNQPQHF.

The chain employs TRBV11-2 and TRBJ1-6; D is undetermined. V was trimmed by 2 bases and J by 14 bases, leaving 10 bases between them. This CDR3 contains 12 residues. Germline CDR1 and CDR2: SGHAT and FQNNGV. The CDR3 spells CASSLSAATLHF. The CDR3 DNA is TGTGCCAGCAGCTTATCCGCGGCAACCCTCCACTTT.

Comment on this clone: Different DNA sequences within this sample yield the same CDR3. The chain employs TRBV28 and TRBJ2-3, with TRBD2 as a possible D gene (5 bases). Germline-derived CDR1 and CDR2 are MDHEN and SYDVKM. Trimming cost V 7 bases and J 9 bases, with 14 bases left between them. The CDR3 totals 12 residues. The CDR3 DNA sequence: TGTGCCAGCAATGGTCGGGGTGGAACGCAGTATTTT. Protein product: CASNGRGGTQYF.

CDR3 DNA sequence: TGTGCCAGTAGTCCGGGACAGGGGTGGCCCGGGGAGCTGTTTTTT. Translated, it gives CASSPGQGWPGELFF. V and J are TRBV19 and TRBJ2-2; 10 nucleotides match TRBD1. Germline CDR1 is LNHDA and CDR2 is SQIVND (reference sequence). The CDR3 covers 15 residues. Losses at the gene ends were 5 bases for V and 6 bases for J; bases not matched to a gene: 6.

CDR3 DNA sequence: TGTGCCAGCAGTTTTGGGACAGGGATGGCTGAAGCTTTCTTT. As protein: CASSFGTGMAEAFF. The rearrangement uses TRBV6-5 and TRBJ1-1; 9 bases line up with TRBD1. The CDR3 has 14 amino acids. Trimming cost V 4 bases and J 6 bases; bases outside gene matches: 6. The germline V gene encodes CDR1 MNHEY and CDR2 SVGAGI.

This chain joins TRBV5-1 and TRBJ2-1, with 8 positions matching TRBD1. Trimming at V came to 6 bases and at J to 9 bases, leaving 14 bases not matched to a gene. The germline gives CDR1 SGHRS, CDR2 YFSETQ. The CDR3 is 15 amino acids. The chain's CDR3 is CASTKNDRGPGEQFF. The CDR3 bases are TGCGCCAGCACGAAAAACGACAGGGGACCGGGTGAGCAGTTCTTC. The full variable domain, in which reference TRBV5-1 and TRBJ2-1 provide the parts outside the CDR3, is KAGVTQTPRYLIKTRGQQVTLSCSPISGHRSVSWYQQTPGQGLQFLFEYFSETQRNKGNFPGRFSGRQFSNSRSEMNVSTLELGDSALYLCASTKNDRGPGEQFFGPGTRLTVL.

The CDR3 nucleotides read TGTGCCTGGAGCCTTCCCCAGGGTCGTGGCACTGAAGCTTTCTTT. Translation gives CAWSLPQGRGTEAFF. The chain couples TRBV30 to TRBJ1-1; D might be TRBD1 (5 bases). CDR3 length: 15 amino acids. The germline V gene has CDR1 GTSNPN and CDR2 SVGIG (reference sequence). V was cut by 3 bases and J by 4 bases, with 18 bases left in between. The full variable domain, its missing parts supplied by reference TRBV30 and TRBJ1-1, is SQTIHQWPATLVQPVGSPLSLECTVEGTSNPNLYWYRQAAGRGLQLLFYSVGIGQISSEVPQNLSASRPQDRQFILSSKKLLLSDSGFYLCAWSLPQGRGTEAFFGQGTRLTVV.

The chain combines TRBV28 with TRBJ2-4; 9 bases line up with TRBD2. The J segment lost 7 bases and the V segment lost 10 bases, leaving 5 bases of the junction unmatched. CDR1 and CDR2 from the germline V gene are MDHEN and SYDVKM. The CDR3 runs to 12 residues. CDR3 coding DNA: TGTGCCACCCAGGGACTAGCCAACATTCAGTACTTC. It translates to CATQGLANIQYF.

The rearrangement uses TRBV11-2 and TRBJ2-1; D is unresolved. Trimming removed 1 base from V and 9 bases from J, with 16 bases in between. Germline V gene data show CDR1 as SGHAT and CDR2 as FQNNGV. The CDR3 covers 15 residues. DNA of the CDR3: TGTGCCAGCAGCTTAGTAGTCACTCCCTTCGGTGAGCAGTTCTTC. Its translation is CASSLVVTPFGEQFF.

This clone was seen a single time. This rearrangement joins TRBV6-1 to TRBJ2-7, with a weak D call TRBD2 (5 bases). Trimming pared 2 bases from V and 6 bases from J, leaving 14 bases between. CDR3 length: 14 amino acids. The germline V gene has CDR1 MNHNS and CDR2 SASEGT. CDR3 loop: CASSERVGSGEQYF. CDR3 DNA sequence: TGTGCCAGCAGTGAACGGGTGGGGAGTGGCGAGCAGTACTTC.

The chain is built from TRBV5-3 and TRBJ1-6; 8 bases map to TRBD1. TRBV5-3 is an ORF, with its function uncertain. The junction had 8 bases not matched to a gene; V was cut back by 4 bases and J by 5 bases. The CDR3 spans 16 residues. The CDR3 spells CARSPQRTGHNSPLHF. For the CDR3, the DNA is TGTGCCAGAAGCCCCCAACGGACAGGGCATAATTCACCCCTCCACTTT.

This rearrangement joins TRBV9 to TRBJ2-3; 8 bases map to TRBD2. This CDR3 is built from 15 residues. Germline values: CDR1 SGDLS, CDR2 YYNGEE. With V trimmed by 0 bases and J by 3 bases, 3 bases remained unmatched. The CDR3 nucleotides are TGTGCCAGCAGCGTAGCGGGAGGGTTGACAGATACGCAGTATTTT. Translating it yields CASSVAGGLTDTQYF.

The V call is TRBV19, the J call TRBJ1-1, with D maybe TRBD1 (5 bases). Per the germline V gene, CDR1 is LNHDA and CDR2 is SQIVND (reference sequence). Trimming removed 1 base from V and 0 bases from J, with 12 bases in between. This CDR3 spans 16 amino acids. The CDR3 reads CASSIGGGRMNTEAFF. For the CDR3, the DNA is TGTGCCAGTAGTATAGGGGGGGGACGGATGAACACTGAAGCTTTCTTT.

The chain links TRBV27 to TRBJ2-6; 7 bases are a match to TRBD1. V lost 5 bases and J lost 0; bases outside the gene matches: 10. CDR1 MNHEY and CDR2 SMNVEV come from the germline V gene (reference sequence). The CDR3 consists of 18 residues. The CDR3 region is CASSQTGLFYSGANVLTF. The CDR3 bases are TGTGCCAGCAGTCAGACAGGGTTGTTCTACTCTGGGGCCAACGTCCTGACTTTC.

The chain joins TRBV5-1 to TRBJ1-6; D possibly corresponds to TRBD1 (5 bases). Germline CDR1 SGHRS, CDR2 YFSETQ. V was pared by 2 bases and J by 7 bases, with 10 bases between. This CDR3 is 14 amino acids long. The chain's CDR3 is CASSLRGINSPLHF. The DNA of the CDR3 is TGCGCCAGCAGCTTACGGGGGATCAATTCACCCCTCCACTTT.

CDR3 region: CASSLEGGRGIEQYF. CDR3 nucleotide sequence: TGTGCCAGCAGCTTGGAAGGCGGGCGGGGGATCGAGCAGTACTTC. The chain couples TRBV5-5 to TRBJ2-7; TRBD2 matches 7 bases. With V trimmed by 0 bases and J by 6 bases, 9 bases remained unmatched. The V gene's germline CDR1 is SGHKS and CDR2 YYEKEE (reference sequence). The CDR3 covers 15 residues.

V usage is TRBV6-2 or TRBV6-3 and J usage is TRBJ2-1; tentatively, D is TRBD2 (5 bases). CDR3 size: 15 residues. The ends were cut back, 2 bases at V and 5 bases at J, with 13 bases in the middle. Germline loops: CDR1 MNHEY, CDR2 SVGEGT. The CDR3 here is CASSYPRGRDNEQFF. The CDR3 DNA reads TGTGCCAGCAGTTACCCCCGGGGTAGGGACAATGAGCAGTTCTTC.

This clone was observed once. The chain combines TRBV28 with TRBJ2-7; a possible D gene is TRBD2 (6 bases). CDR1 is MDHEN, CDR2 SYDVKM, per germline. V lost 10 bases and J lost 2, with 12 bases in between. The CDR3 is 12 residues long. The CDR3: CATLGLTYEQYF. The CDR3 DNA reads as TGTGCCACCCTGGGACTTACCTACGAGCAGTACTTC.

V and J are TRBV7-2 and TRBJ2-7, with 7 nucleotides matching TRBD1. Losses at the gene ends were 5 bases for V and 2 bases for J; bases not matched to a gene: 6. The CDR3 is 14 residues long. Germline V gives CDR1 SGHTA, CDR2 FQGNSA. CDR3 protein: CASSQQGKTYEQYF. In nucleotides, the CDR3 is TGTGCCAGCAGCCAACAGGGGAAGACCTACGAGCAGTACTTC.

V usage is TRBV12-3 or TRBV12-4 and J usage is TRBJ2-1, with D possibly being TRBD1 (5 bases). This CDR3 has 13 residues. Trimming took off 6 bases at V and 9 bases at J, with 15 bases between the two ends. In DNA form, the CDR3 reads TGTGCCAGCAGGGGGTCTTCTAGGGGTGAGCAGTTCTTC. This gives the protein CASRGSSRGEQFF.

The chain employs TRBV5-1 and TRBJ1-1, with 9 bases aligning to TRBD1. The CDR3 runs 16 residues. Germline CDR1 and CDR2: SGHRS and YFSETQ. V shed 1 base and J 4 bases; nucleotides not matched to a gene: 8. The CDR3 here is CASSLTGTGIGTEAFF. For the CDR3, the DNA is TGCGCCAGCAGCTTGACCGGGACAGGGATCGGCACTGAAGCTTTCTTT.